This T cell receptor (beta chain) was profiled in a study of early T cells in non-severe SARS-CoV-2 infection (dated by TCRdb to about 2021). In the study overall: Because TCR sequencing relied on bulk RNA taken from unsorted whole blood, pairing of alpha and beta chains was not possible. The paper's findings and limits, for the study overall: VDJdb matching was skewed toward anti-spike CD8 responses and likely underestimated virus-specific expansions by missing private and CD4 specificities.

This clonotype was seen repeatedly, ten times or more. Its antigen has not been determined. No much larger clone exists at a distance of one base, and base qualities are not known. Library method: 5' RACE. Sequencing took place on a NextSeq 500. Unique molecular identifiers were attached to individual cDNA molecules in the TCR library protocol so that sequencing error and PCR bias could be corrected. TCR alpha and beta chains were both sequenced, and the abundances of alpha and beta sequences in each sample were closely correlated with each other. From the authors' description of their analysis: Decombinator V4 was used to annotate the V gene, J gene and CDR3 of the TCR sequences. Expanded TCRs were defined as changing significantly between any two time points under a Poisson model with p below 0.0001. TCR abundances were normalised to the total number of TCRs sequenced per sample and were expressed as counts per million. VDJdb, accessed 1 November 2021, was searched for CMV, EBV and SARS-CoV-2 annotated TCRs, with TCRs annotated for multiple antigens excluded. TCRdb reanalyzed the raw reads on its own, using fastp at Q25 for trimming and MiXCR for clone calling, and kept in-frame beta chains. Rows are unified per CDR3 protein, each entry keeping the most common DNA and genes. The V and J calls were determined by TCRdb, not by the authors. Across this sample there are tens of thousands of distinct CDR3 sequences, with 9.5% to 15% seen only once. 4% to 5.5% of the sample lies in the top ten.

This was a case-control study nested in a cohort of healthcare workers in London, UK, who had nasopharyngeal swab PCR tests and blood samples taken every week. Between 23 and 31 March 2020, the week of the UK lockdown, healthcare workers were enrolled and then followed up weekly for as long as 16 weeks. Sequencing was done on a sample of whole blood. The source of this sequence is an adult who was a healthcare worker with PCR-confirmed SARS-CoV-2 infection or an uninfected control (not recorded which).

The nucleotides are TGTGCCAGCAGCCAAGACCGGGGCGGGGACGGGCAGTACTTC. It specifies CASSQDRGGDGQYF. The sequence joins TRBV4-2 to TRBJ2-7, with TRBD2 perhaps the D gene, on 6 matching bases. CDR1 and CDR2 are read off the germline V gene as LGHNA and YNFKEQ. V is clipped by 0 bases and J by 9 bases, and the sequence between their germline boundaries is 15 bases long. There are 14 amino acids in the CDR3, from cysteine to phenylalanine inclusive. Only CDR3 DNA is held: 42 bases, read in frame from base 1.